This T cell receptor beta chain originates from a study of blood T cell repertoires in COVID-19. Study as a whole: Samples taken during acute and convalescent COVID-19 were collected in the United States, Italy and Spain. Sample material is recorded as cDNA or gDNA derived from T cells, B-cell-depleted T cells, or PBMCs.

CDR1 SGDLS and CDR2 YYNGEE come from the germline V gene. The CDR3 consists of 12 residues. Deletions cut 2 bases from V and 7 bases from J, with 7 bases between. Original handling: For nucleated cells, counts were estimated from reference gene primer amplification. Sequencing was performed with immunoSEQ multiplex PCR; in TCRdb, only in-frame clones are kept and a portion is missing. That table gives V, J and clone size, and the DNA gave D and trimming. The sample has around 20,000 clones, approximately 85% seen once. Source material: peripheral blood. This TCR was sampled from an elderly man with acute or convalescent COVID-19. The chain recombines TRBV9 with TRBJ2-1; possibly TRBD1 for D (5 bases). CDR3 nucleotide sequence: TGTGCCAGCAGCGTGGGGCGGAATGAGCAGTTCTTC. This encodes CASSVGRNEQFF.